The clone carrying this T cell receptor (beta chain) was detected a few times. What it binds is unknown. The data are from a study of T-cell reconstitution after alpha-beta-depleted transplantation in children. V was pared by 4 bases and J by 4 bases, with 10 bases of the junction left unmatched. Germline V gives CDR1 SEHNR, CDR2 FQNEAQ (reference sequence). The CDR3 sequence is 16 residues long. Preparation of the TCRbeta library involved a method that used unique molecular identifiers. TCRdb fed the PCR reads into MiXCR, producing one record per CDR3 protein. The data hold around 200,000 distinct CDR3 sequences, with approximately 17% observed a single time. Study-wide results and limits: Approximately two months post-transplant, alpha-beta T cells reportedly originated from several hundred expanded graft clones.

Specimen: PBMCs, mostly from graft donor cells, collected 360 days after TCRalphabeta/CD19-depleted stem cell transplant. The receptor's source is a male patient aged 2-9 years who had a stem cell transplant for acute lymphoblastic leukemia, so the T cells may come from the graft donor. V and J are TRBV7-9 and TRBJ2-1; 7 bases are shared with TRBD1. CDR3 loop: CASSSLRDRLYNEQFF. The CDR3 coding sequence is TGTGCCAGCAGCTCATTAAGGGACAGACTGTACAATGAGCAGTTCTTC.